These 26 T cell receptor beta chains were all obtained from the same sample, sequenced in a study of PD-L1 blockade in urothelial cancer. Stated time point: peripheral blood 6 weeks after treatment start. Some clones are missing from TCRdb's copy, which holds only in-frame ones; the method was immunoSEQ multiplex PCR. The sample holds tens of thousands of clones, approximately 90% seen once. Specimen: PBMCs, collected around atezolizumab (anti-PD-L1) treatment. Receptors were obtained from an elderly woman with urothelial cancer.

CDR3 in amino acids: CASSEPGTGGSGGYTF. The DNA for the CDR3 is TGCGCCAGCAGTGAGCCCGGGACAGGGGGCTCTGGCGGCTACACCTTC. V gene TRBV10-2 combines with J gene TRBJ1-2; TRBD1 matches 12 bases. Trimming took 2 bases from V and 8 from J; bases not matched to a gene: 9. The germline CDR1 and CDR2 sequences are WSHSY and SAAADI. The CDR3 spans 16 residues.

The chain carries TRBV7-6 and TRBJ1-5; 7 bases agree with TRBD1. The V gene's germline CDR1 is SGHVS and CDR2 FNYEAQ. The CDR3 runs 13 residues. V trimming: 1 base; J trimming: 11 bases; junction bases outside the gene matches: 5. CDR3 residues: CASSLDRGGAQHF. CDR3 DNA sequence: TGTGCCAGCAGCTTAGACAGGGGTGGAGCCCAGCATTTT. The entire variable domain, with the rest obtained from reference TRBV7-6 and TRBJ1-5, is as follows: GAGVSQSPRYKVTKRGQDVALRCDPISGHVSLYWYRQALGQGPEFLTYFNYEAQQDKSGLPNDRFSAERPEGSISTLTIQRTEQRDSAMYRCASSLDRGGAQHFGDGTRLSIL.

This clone occurred once. The CDR3 region is CASSLSGWNTGELFF. CDR3 DNA: TGTGCCAGCAGCCTTAGCGGGTGGAACACCGGGGAGCTGTTTTTT. V gene TRBV11-1 combines with J gene TRBJ2-2, with 7 bases that match TRBD2. The CDR3 extends over 15 amino acids. V was clipped by 5 bases and J by 1 base; unmatched bases: 4. The V gene's germline CDR1 is SGHAT and CDR2 FQDESV (reference sequence).

The chain recombines TRBV12-5 with TRBJ2-7; the match to TRBD2 covers 9 bases. The J segment lost 3 bases and the V segment lost 6 bases, leaving 9 bases of the junction unmatched. CDR1 is LGHNT and CDR2 is FRNRAP in the germline V gene. The CDR3 is made up of 15 amino acids. In DNA, the CDR3 is TGTGCTAGTGGCCCCCCAGCGGGAGGTGTCTACGAGCAGTACTTC. The encoded protein is CASGPPAGGVYEQYF.

The chain combines TRBV2 with TRBJ1-5, with 7 nucleotides matching TRBD1. This CDR3 spans 14 amino acids. V dropped 8 bases and J dropped 4; count of bases not matched to a gene: 8. Germline V CDR1 and CDR2: SNHLY, FYNNEI. This CDR3 is CASSQDRVNQPQHF. The DNA for the CDR3 is TGTGCCAGCTCCCAAGACAGGGTGAATCAGCCCCAGCATTTT.

The rearrangement links TRBV5-1 to TRBJ1-1; D call uncertain. CDR1 is SGHRS and CDR2 is YFSETQ in the germline V gene. The length of the CDR3 is 15 residues. Trimming removed 4 bases from V and 1 base from J, with 14 bases in between. The CDR3 bases are TGCGCCAGCAGCCACAGACCCGAGGGGAACACTGAAGCTTTCTTT. Its translation: CASSHRPEGNTEAFF.

The J gene is TRBJ2-2, the V gene TRBV19, with a weak D call TRBD1 (5 bases). Germline V gene data show CDR1 as LNHDA and CDR2 as SQIVND (reference sequence). The CDR3 spans 13 residues. V shed 9 bases and J shed 6 bases, with 14 bases lying between them. For the CDR3, the DNA is TGTGCCAGCAGGATTGGGGCGTCCGGGGAGCTGTTTTTT. Translated: CASRIGASGELFF.

V is TRBV15 and J is TRBJ2-5; D might be TRBD1 (8 bases). Germline CDR1 reads LNHNV; CDR2 reads YYDKDF (reference sequence). Trimming shortened V by 5 bases and J by 5 bases, and 18 bases separated the two germline ends. The CDR3 has 15 amino acids. The CDR3 sequence is CATSLRTGRGETQYF. The CDR3 bases are TGTGCCACCAGCTTAAGGACAGGGAGGGGCGAGACCCAGTACTTC.

The chain carries TRBV27 and TRBJ1-4; the match to TRBD1 covers 8 bases. Germline V gene sequence: CDR1 MNHEY, CDR2 SMNVEV (reference sequence). This CDR3 is built from 15 residues. Trimming cost V 0 bases and J 7 bases; bases outside gene matches: 4. In DNA form, the CDR3 reads TGTGCCAGCAGTTTATCGAGCGGACAGGGTGAAAAACTGTTTTTT. The encoded protein is CASSLSSGQGEKLFF.

This sequence joins TRBV28 and TRBJ1-2; D may be TRBD1 (6 bases). With 6 bases removed from V and 7 bases from J, the gap between germline ends came to 12 bases. Per the germline V gene, CDR1 is MDHEN and CDR2 is SYDVKM. The length of the CDR3 is 12 residues. For the CDR3, the DNA is TGTGCCAGCAGACTACAGGGCGGTGGCTACACCTTC. This codes for CASRLQGGGYTF.

This chain uses TRBV19 with TRBJ1-2; possible D gene TRBD1, 5 bases. V lost 2 bases to trimming and J lost 2 bases, with 15 bases between them. Germline CDR1 LNHDA, CDR2 SQIVND (reference sequence). This CDR3 comprises 16 residues. The CDR3 here is CASSISLTERNYGYTF. Written as DNA, the CDR3 is TGTGCCAGTAGTATATCTCTGACAGAGAGAAACTATGGCTACACCTTC.

This chain links TRBV10-3 with TRBJ2-7; 7 bases fit TRBD2. The CDR3 has 16 residues. With V trimmed by 7 bases and J by 5 bases, 17 bases remained unmatched. CDR1 and CDR2 from the germline V gene are ENHRY and SYGVKD. The CDR3 is CAITIGGTRAGDEQYF. CDR3 sequence (DNA): TGTGCCATCACTATCGGGGGGACGCGGGCTGGCGACGAGCAGTACTTC.

The rearrangement joins TRBV7-3 to TRBJ1-1; 9 bases agree with TRBD1. V shed 5 bases, J shed 4 bases, and the junction held 8 bases outside the gene matches. Germline-derived CDR1 and CDR2 are SGHTA and FQGTGA. This CDR3 is built from 15 residues. CDR3 in amino acids: CASSPQGAGATEAFF. The DNA of the CDR3 is TGTGCCAGCAGCCCACAGGGGGCCGGGGCCACTGAAGCTTTCTTT. Full variable domain (rest looked up from reference TRBV7-3 and TRBJ1-1): GAGVSQTPSNKVTEKGKYVELRCDPISGHTALYWYRQSLGQGPEFLIYFQGTGAADDSGLPNDRFFAVRPEGSVSTLKIQRTERGDSAVYLCASSPQGAGATEAFFGQGTRLTVV.

In DNA form, the CDR3 reads TGCGCCAGCAGCTTCGACATCAGGTCGCAGGGCTACACCTTC. It specifies CASSFDIRSQGYTF. The chain is built from TRBV5-1 and TRBJ1-2; D ambiguous. V was trimmed by 2 bases and J by 8 bases, leaving 16 bases between them. Germline CDR1 reads SGHRS; CDR2 reads YFSETQ. The CDR3 extends over 14 amino acids.

The chain is built from TRBV15 and TRBJ2-4; no definite D call. This CDR3 has 13 residues. The ends were cut back, 0 bases at V and 9 bases at J, with 9 bases in the middle. Germline loops: CDR1 LNHNV, CDR2 YYDKDF (reference sequence). CDR3: CATSRDLLSIQYF. In DNA, the CDR3 is TGTGCCACCAGCAGAGATCTCTTATCCATTCAGTACTTC.

The chain links TRBV7-9 to TRBJ2-3, with TRBD1 matching 7 bases. Germline V CDR1 and CDR2: SEHNR, FQNEAQ (reference sequence). This CDR3 has 15 residues. After removal of 6 bases from V and 4 bases from J, the junction contained 10 bases not matched to a gene. The CDR3 DNA sequence: TGTGCCAGCAGTCTAGGACAGGTTAGGTCAGATACGCAGTATTTT. Translation gives CASSLGQVRSDTQYF.

CDR3 loop: CASSAQDTEAFF. The CDR3 DNA sequence: TGTGCCAGCAGTGCCCAGGACACTGAAGCTTTCTTT. V is TRBV6-1 and J is TRBJ1-1; D call uncertain. The germline gives CDR1 MNHNS, CDR2 SASEGT. V shed 4 bases and J shed 3 bases, with 6 bases lying between them. CDR3 length: 12 amino acids.

The chain is built from TRBV5-1 and TRBJ1-3; D call uncertain. The V gene lost 0 bases and the J gene lost 2 bases, with 6 bases spanning the gap. Germline V lookup: CDR1 SGHRS, CDR2 YFSETQ. The CDR3 has 14 residues. This CDR3 is CASSLGTAGNTIYF. CDR3 sequence (DNA): TGCGCCAGCAGCTTGGGAACAGCTGGAAACACCATATATTTT.

The V and J genes are TRBV5-1 and TRBJ2-2; the match to TRBD1 covers 9 bases. From germline, CDR1 is SGHRS and CDR2 YFSETQ. The CDR3 covers 15 residues. V lost 4 bases to trimming and J lost 3 bases; unmatched junction nucleotides: 4. The CDR3, as DNA: TGCGCCAGCAGCGAAAGGACAGGGGACACCGGGGAGCTGTTTTTT. It codes for CASSERTGDTGELFF.

This chain joins TRBV5-1 and TRBJ1-1; 7 nucleotides align to TRBD1. Germline CDR1 SGHRS, CDR2 YFSETQ. The CDR3 loop spans 14 amino acids. The V and J ends lost 2 bases and 5 bases, in that order; junction bases with no gene match: 6. CDR3 protein: CASSFRDSETEAFF. CDR3 nucleotides: TGCGCCAGCAGCTTCCGGGACAGTGAAACTGAAGCTTTCTTT.

V is TRBV19 and J is TRBJ2-7, with 7 positions matching TRBD1. Germline CDR1 reads LNHDA; CDR2 reads SQIVND (reference sequence). Trimming at V came to 4 bases and at J to 0 bases, leaving 3 bases not matched to a gene. The length of the CDR3 is 14 residues. As DNA, the CDR3 is TGTGCCAGTAGTAGGGGGACAGTCTCCTACGAGCAGTACTTC. Its translation: CASSRGTVSYEQYF.

The chain employs TRBV7-9 and TRBJ2-7; 9 positions agree with TRBD2. CDR3 length: 16 residues. With 5 bases clipped from V and 5 bases from J, the junction kept 13 bases outside the gene matches. CDR1 SEHNR and CDR2 FQNEAQ come from the germline V gene (reference sequence). The CDR3 region is CASSPLSAGGFHEQYF. For the CDR3, the DNA is TGTGCCAGCAGCCCCCTATCGGCGGGAGGGTTCCACGAGCAGTACTTC.

This clone occurred once. The CDR3 spells CSATSPGELFF. The CDR3 DNA follows: TGCAGTGCTACAAGCCCCGGGGAGCTGTTTTTT. The chain couples TRBV20-1 to TRBJ2-2; D gene ambiguous. The CDR3 spans 11 residues. The V end was cut by 4 bases, the J end by 6 bases, with 6 bases between. The germline CDR1 and CDR2 sequences are DFQATT and SNEGSKA (reference sequence).

The chain has TRBV4-2 and TRBJ2-3; no firm D call. CDR1 and CDR2 (germline): LGHNA, YNFKEQ. This CDR3 spans 17 amino acids. V lost 0 bases, J lost 0 bases, and 13 bases lay in between. In nucleotides, the CDR3 is TGTGCCAGCAGCCAAGATATGACTTTTGATAGCACAGATACGCAGTATTTT. Translated, it gives CASSQDMTFDSTDTQYF.

CDR3 sequence reads: CASSLGDTPNQPQHF. The CDR3 DNA follows: TGTGCCAGCAGCTTAGGGGACACCCCCAATCAGCCCCAGCATTTT. The chain has TRBV7-9 and TRBJ1-5; D perhaps matches TRBD1 (6 bases). Trimming stripped 1 base from V and 3 bases from J, with 10 bases between. CDR3 length: 15 amino acids. Germline CDR1 and CDR2: SEHNR and FQNEAQ (reference sequence).

The chain employs TRBV7-8 and TRBJ2-7, with 8 positions matching TRBD2. The CDR3 length is 14 residues. Trimming took 5 bases from V and 6 from J; bases not matched to a gene: 9. Germline CDR1 and CDR2: SGHVS and FQNEAQ. In DNA form, the CDR3 reads TGTGCCAGCAGCCCCATAGCGGGACCCCCCGAGCAGTACTTC. It is translated as CASSPIAGPPEQYF. Drawing the rest from reference TRBV7-8 and TRBJ2-7, the complete variable domain is GAGVSQSPRYKVAKRGQDVALRCDPISGHVSLFWYQQALGQGPEFLTYFQNEAQLDKSGLPSDRFFAERPEGSVSTLKIQRTQQEDSAVYLCASSPIAGPPEQYFGPGTRLTVT.